This TCR beta chain was recovered during a study of shared clonotypes between healthy human individuals. This CDR3 is built from 16 residues. The germline gives CDR1 SNHLY, CDR2 FYNNEI. Trimming cost V 6 bases and J 2 bases; bases outside gene matches: 7. The study, taken as a whole, reports: Non-shared clonotypes displayed generation probabilities falling below those of clonotypes present in all four donors.

The protocol was immunoSEQ multiplex PCR, while the TCRdb copy is restricted to in-frame clones and leaves out a portion. In the table there are about 710,000 clones, roughly 72% of which are singletons. A few counts support this clone. Antigen unknown. The rearrangement links TRBV2 to TRBJ1-5; 10 positions agree with TRBD1. The sample comprised memory CD4+ T cells sorted from blood. Documented subset: CD45RA-negative fraction. The clonotype comes from a woman in her twenties or thirties in good health. The CDR3 loop reads CASRDRGSLGNQPQHF. The CDR3 bases are TGTGCCAGCAGGGACAGGGGGAGTTTGGGCAATCAGCCCCAGCATTTT.